A single sample is the source of the 13 T cell receptor beta chains below, sequenced in a study of shared clonotypes between healthy human individuals. Clones were read by immunoSEQ multiplex PCR, and TCRdb kept only the in-frame ones, dropping some. The sample consists of about 2 million clones, around 96% of them appearing once. CD45RO negativity and positive selection for CCR7 defined naive CD8 cells, a population that excluded terminally differentiated effector memory CD45RA+ cells. Sequenced: naive CD8+ T cells sorted from blood. The origin of the receptors is a man between 18 and 35 years old in good health.

The rearrangement uses TRBV2 and TRBJ2-7; 9 nucleotides agree with TRBD1. Trimming cost V 7 bases and J 3 bases; bases outside gene matches: 1. Germline CDR1 reads SNHLY; CDR2 reads FYNNEI. The CDR3 extends over 12 amino acids. The CDR3 region is CASTGQGYEQYF. CDR3 coding DNA: TGTGCCAGCACGGGACAGGGCTACGAGCAGTACTTC.

Regarding this clone: Other DNA sequences in the same sample also yield this CDR3. The rearrangement joins TRBV28 to TRBJ2-2, with no clear D. Germline CDR1 MDHEN, CDR2 SYDVKM. V was trimmed by 3 bases and J by 0 bases, leaving 8 bases between them. The CDR3 totals 15 residues. The DNA of the CDR3 is TGTGCCAGCAGTTTTCTAGGAGCGAACACCGGGGAGCTGTTTTTT. It yields the protein CASSFLGANTGELFF.

The chain employs TRBV19 and TRBJ2-1; 12 positions match TRBD2. Per the germline V gene, CDR1 is LNHDA and CDR2 is SQIVND (reference sequence). Unmatched junction bases numbered 10, after V lost 7 bases and J lost 3 bases. The CDR3 spans 17 residues. The CDR3 DNA is TGTGCCAGTACCGAAGGACTAGCGGGGCCATACTACAATGAGCAGTTCTTC. It translates to CASTEGLAGPYYNEQFF.

The J gene is TRBJ2-7, the V gene TRBV6-5, with D perhaps matching TRBD2 (5 bases). Per the germline V gene, CDR1 is MNHEY and CDR2 is SVGAGI. This CDR3 contains 15 residues. V lost 6 bases to trimming and J lost 1 base, with 16 bases between them. DNA of the CDR3: TGTGCCAGCAGCCGGTCGGTAGCGTTGTCCTACGAGCAGTACTTC. This codes for CASSRSVALSYEQYF.

This clone was counted once. Other DNA sequences in the same sample also yield this CDR3. This chain connects TRBV27 to TRBJ2-1; D not certain. CDR1 is MNHEY and CDR2 is SMNVEV in the germline V gene (reference sequence). V was clipped by 4 bases and J by 0 bases, with 7 bases between them. The CDR3 extends over 14 amino acids. The CDR3 sequence: CASSSTSSYNEQFF. DNA for the CDR3: TGTGCCAGCAGTTCAACGAGCTCCTACAATGAGCAGTTCTTC.

The chain couples TRBV10-1 to TRBJ1-1, with D perhaps matching TRBD1 (6 bases). The V end was cut by 0 bases, the J end by 1 base, with 15 bases between. This CDR3 comprises 17 residues. Looked up from germline, CDR1 is WNHNN and CDR2 is SYGVQD (reference sequence). CDR3: CASSESRDKFGNTEAFF. For the CDR3, the DNA is TGCGCCAGCAGTGAGTCCCGGGACAAATTCGGGAACACTGAAGCTTTCTTT.

The chain couples TRBV7-6 to TRBJ2-1, with D perhaps being TRBD1 or TRBD2 (5 bases each). V was shortened by 1 base and J by 4 bases, with 14 bases between the two germline ends. The CDR3 is made up of 16 amino acids. The germline V gene encodes CDR1 SGHVS and CDR2 FNYEAQ. CDR3 nucleotides: TGTGCCAGCAGCTTAGAGGGGACGAGCATGTACAATGAGCAGTTCTTC. This sequence encodes CASSLEGTSMYNEQFF. Full variable domain (rest looked up from reference TRBV7-6 and TRBJ2-1): GAGVSQSPRYKVTKRGQDVALRCDPISGHVSLYWYRQALGQGPEFLTYFNYEAQQDKSGLPNDRFSAERPEGSISTLTIQRTEQRDSAMYRCASSLEGTSMYNEQFFGPGTRLTVL.

This clone appeared a single time. The rearrangement uses TRBV15 and TRBJ2-7; the match to TRBD2 covers 8 bases. V lost 0 bases to trimming and J lost 6 bases; unmatched junction nucleotides: 13. Germline values: CDR1 LNHNV, CDR2 YYDKDF (reference sequence). CDR3 length: 17 residues. The CDR3 DNA follows: TGTGCCACCAGCAGAGATAGGGGAGGGACTAGAGCATCCGAGCAGTACTTC. It translates to CATSRDRGGTRASEQYF. Filled out from reference TRBV15 and TRBJ2-7, the complete variable domain reads DAMVIQNPRYQVTQFGKPVTLSCSQTLNHNVMYWYQQKSSQAPKLLFHYYDKDFNNEADTPDNFQSRRPNTSFCFLDIRSPGLGDTAMYLCATSRDRGGTRASEQYFGPGTRLTVT.

The J gene is TRBJ2-5, the V gene TRBV4-1; 8 bases fit TRBD2. This CDR3 spans 15 amino acids. After removal of 4 bases from V and 3 bases from J, the junction contained 7 bases not matched to a gene. Germline CDR1 is MGHRA and CDR2 is YSYEKL. The CDR3 DNA reads as TGCGCCAGCAGCCCAGACCCGGGGGGGGAAGAGACCCAGTACTTC. This translates into CASSPDPGGEETQYF.

This chain connects TRBV6-5 to TRBJ1-1; unclear D gene. Trimming cost V 2 bases and J 2 bases, with 15 bases left between them. CDR3 length: 16 amino acids. CDR1 is MNHEY, CDR2 SVGAGI, per germline. Here the CDR3 DNA reads TGTGCCAGCAGTTACGGGGAACACTCTGAAAACACTGAAGCTTTCTTT. It specifies CASSYGEHSENTEAFF.

As for this clone: Other DNA sequences in the sample encode the same CDR3. This chain uses TRBV7-8 with TRBJ2-7; no reliable D call. Germline loops: CDR1 SGHVS, CDR2 FQNEAQ. V was shortened by 3 bases and J by 5 bases, with 5 bases between the two germline ends. The CDR3 extends over 11 amino acids. CDR3 residues: CASSLDDEQYF. The CDR3 coding sequence is TGTGCCAGCAGCTTGGACGACGAGCAGTACTTC.

The chain uses TRBV27 and TRBJ1-4; tentative D call: TRBD1 (5 bases). V was clipped by 4 bases and J by 6 bases, with 12 bases between them. The CDR3 runs 14 residues. Germline values: CDR1 MNHEY, CDR2 SMNVEV (reference sequence). CDR3 nucleotides: TGTGCCAGCAGTTGGGGCGGTATGGATGAAAAACTGTTTTTT. Encoded protein: CASSWGGMDEKLFF. Full variable domain (rest looked up from reference TRBV27 and TRBJ1-4): EAQVTQNPRYLITVTGKKLTVTCSQNMNHEYMSWYRQDPGLGLRQIYYSMNVEVTDKGDVPEGYKVSRKEKRNFPLILESPSPNQTSLYFCASSWGGMDEKLFFGSGTQLSVL.

This chain's CDR3 is CASSLGVGSSSYNEQFF. CDR3 in DNA: TGTGCCAGCAGCTTAGGAGTGGGGTCTAGCTCCTACAATGAGCAGTTCTTC. This chain joins TRBV7-6 and TRBJ2-1; D not certain. CDR3 size: 17 residues. The V and J ends lost 1 base and 0 bases respectively, with 13 bases between them. In germline, CDR1 is SGHVS, CDR2 FNYEAQ.